This T cell receptor (beta chain) came from a study of technical replicates of blood from a few donors. Using immunoSEQ multiplex PCR, the repertoire was profiled, and TCRdb retains in-frame clones only, with some absent. In the table there are 55,000 to 75,000 clones, roughly 86% of which are singletons. Germline loops: CDR1 MDHEN, CDR2 SYDVKM. Trimming stripped 2 bases from V and 3 bases from J, with 10 bases between. The CDR3 is made up of 15 amino acids. Material for sequencing was PBMCs. This TCR was recovered from a human donor in good health. Some clones in this sample may be carry-over from other donors' samples. The rearrangement links TRBV28 to TRBJ2-2, with D perhaps matching TRBD2 (5 bases). This CDR3 is CASSLMGDYTGELFF. The CDR3 bases are TGTGCCAGCAGTTTAATGGGAGACTACACCGGGGAGCTGTTTTTT.